The 21 T cell receptor beta chains reported below all come from one sample, sequenced in a study of shared clonotypes between healthy human individuals. Assay used: immunoSEQ multiplex PCR; TCRdb lists only in-frame clones, some missing. The profile shows fewer than 1.4 million clones, more than 75% of them singletons. The sample consisted of memory CD4+ T cells from PBMCs. Subset described: CD45RA-negative fraction. These receptor sequences come from a young man in good health. Some clones in this sample may be carry-over from other donors' samples.

This clone turned up a few times. A much larger clone differs from this one at a single base, so this may be a read error. Other DNA sequences from this sample encode an identical CDR3 as well. V usage is TRBV7-9 and J usage is TRBJ2-6, with D possibly TRBD2 on 5 matching bases. CDR1 SEHNR and CDR2 FQNEAQ come from the germline V gene (reference sequence). The CDR3 is 16 residues long. CDR3 amino acids: CASSQDLGSGANVLTF. In nucleotides, the CDR3 is TGCGCCAGCAGCCAAGATCTAGGGAGCGGGGCCAACGTCCTGACTTTC.

In the case of this clone: The likely explanation is a read error, given a far larger clone one base away. The J gene is TRBJ1-1, the V gene TRBV6-5; D is possibly TRBD1 (6 bases). The V gene's germline CDR1 is MNHEY and CDR2 SVGAGI. The length of the CDR3 is 15 residues. CDR3 in DNA: TGTGCCAGCAGCCACAACAGGGCGACGGTCACTGAAGCTTCCTTT. Translating gives CASSHNRATVTEASF.

CDR3 sequence: CASSPMEVTDTQYF. The CDR3 coding sequence is TGTGCCAGCAGCCCAATGGAAGTCACAGATACGCAGTATTTT. V is TRBV7-2 and J is TRBJ2-3; D gene uncertain. The CDR3 has 14 residues. Trimming took off 5 bases at V and 2 bases at J, with 11 bases between the two ends. CDR1 is SGHTA, CDR2 FQGNSA, per germline. The full variable domain, rest sourced from reference TRBV7-2 and TRBJ2-3, is GAGVSQSPSNKVTEKGKDVELRCDPISGHTALYWYRQSLGQGLEFLIYFQGNSAPDKSGLPSDRFSAERTGGSVSTLTIQRTQQEDSAVYLCASSPMEVTDTQYFGPGTRLTVL.

This clone was recorded a few times. The rearrangement links TRBV29-1 to TRBJ1-1; D remains ambiguous. Trimming removed 3 bases from V and 1 base from J, with 12 bases in between. This CDR3 has 14 residues. CDR1 is SQVTM, CDR2 ANQGSEA, per germline. Here the CDR3 DNA reads TGCAGCGTTGATGCCCGGACCAGGAACACTGAAGCTTTCTTT. It translates to CSVDARTRNTEAFF.

This clone was observed a handful of times. The rearrangement links TRBV5-8 to TRBJ1-5; D is undetermined. This CDR3 has 13 residues. V lost 7 bases, J lost 2 bases, and 10 bases lay in between. Germline V lookup: CDR1 SGHTS, CDR2 YDEGEE. CDR3 nucleotides: TGTGCCAGCGGACGATTTGGCAATCAGCCCCAGCATTTT. It is translated as CASGRFGNQPQHF.

V and J are TRBV13 and TRBJ2-3; weak D call: TRBD2 (6 bases). This CDR3 contains 14 residues. Trimming cost V 7 bases and J 6 bases, with 17 bases left between them. Germline CDR1 PRHDT, CDR2 FYEKMQ (reference sequence). The chain's CDR3 is CASKALAVLDTQYF. The DNA of the CDR3 is TGTGCCAGCAAAGCACTAGCAGTTCTTGATACGCAGTATTTT.

CDR3 DNA: TGCAGTGCGTACGCCAGGGGTGAGCAGTTCTTC. It specifies CSAYARGEQFF. The V call is TRBV20-1, the J call TRBJ2-1; D perhaps matches TRBD1 (6 bases). CDR3 length: 11 residues. V lost 6 bases to trimming and J lost 9 bases, with 12 bases between them. Per germline, CDR1 DFQATT and CDR2 SNEGSKA (reference sequence).

This clone was counted once. CDR3 DNA: TGTGCCAGCAGCACCACCCGGGGTGCCCGCGAGCAGTACTTC. Amino acids: CASSTTRGAREQYF. This rearrangement joins TRBV28 to TRBJ2-7, with a weak D call TRBD2 (5 bases). V shed 6 bases and J shed 6 bases, with 18 bases lying between them. The CDR3 loop spans 14 amino acids. Germline CDR1 and CDR2: MDHEN and SYDVKM.

The chain has TRBV7-3 and TRBJ2-5, with TRBD2 as a possible D gene (6 bases). Trimming took off 6 bases at V and 2 bases at J, with 16 bases between the two ends. CDR1 is SGHTA, CDR2 FQGTGA, per germline. The CDR3 length is 15 residues. As DNA, the CDR3 is TGTGCCAGCAGTCCCACTTCGGGAGTTCAAGAGACCCAGTACTTC. Translation: CASSPTSGVQETQYF.

This sequence joins TRBV2 and TRBJ2-3; 13 bases map to TRBD2. Losses at the gene ends were 7 bases for V and 3 bases for J; bases not matched to a gene: 7. CDR1 and CDR2 from the germline V gene are SNHLY and FYNNEI. The CDR3 is made up of 16 amino acids. CDR3 amino acids: CASTGTSGIGTDTQYF. The CDR3 DNA sequence: TGTGCCAGCACCGGGACTAGCGGGATAGGAACAGATACGCAGTATTTT. The full variable domain, in which reference TRBV2 and TRBJ2-3 provide the parts outside the CDR3, is EPEVTQTPSHQVTQMGQEVILRCVPISNHLYFYWYRQILGQKVEFLVSFYNNEISEKSEIFDDQFSVERPDGSNFTLKIRSTKLEDSAMYFCASTGTSGIGTDTQYFGPGTRLTVL.

The J gene is TRBJ2-4, the V gene TRBV5-4; 7 bases are shared with TRBD2. The CDR3 runs to 15 residues. V lost 3 bases to trimming and J lost 4 bases; unmatched junction nucleotides: 7. The V gene's germline CDR1 is SGHNT and CDR2 YYREEE (reference sequence). The CDR3 sequence: CASSSTARGKNIQYF. DNA for the CDR3: TGTGCCAGCAGCTCCACCGCGCGGGGGAAAAACATTCAGTACTTC.

This sequence joins TRBV27 and TRBJ2-7; the match to TRBD1 covers 8 bases. Looked up from germline, CDR1 is MNHEY and CDR2 is SMNVEV (reference sequence). V lost 10 bases, J lost 6 bases, and 8 bases stayed unmatched. This CDR3 region has 12 residues. The CDR3 DNA sequence: TGTGCCACCAGGGGGCTGGGTTCCGAGCAGTACTTC. Its protein product is CATRGLGSEQYF.

The V and J genes are TRBV4-3 and TRBJ1-5, with 7 bases identical to TRBD1. The CDR3 length is 15 residues. V was pared by 0 bases and J by 4 bases, with 3 bases of the junction left unmatched. The germline V gene has CDR1 LGHNA and CDR2 YSLEER. Here the CDR3 reads CASSQDDRVNQPQHF. The CDR3 DNA sequence: TGCGCCAGCAGCCAAGATGACAGGGTAAATCAGCCCCAGCATTTT.

This clone has only one observation. V and J are TRBV2 and TRBJ1-5, with TRBD1 identical over 9 bases. Germline assignment: CDR1 SNHLY and CDR2 FYNNEI. Trimming cost V 6 bases and J 5 bases; bases outside gene matches: 8. The CDR3 has 15 residues. The CDR3 DNA reads as TGTGCCAGCAGCGTACCCCGGGACAGGGATCAGCCCCAGCATTTT. Translation: CASSVPRDRDQPQHF.

The rearrangement joins TRBV2 to TRBJ2-7; D not resolved. Trimming shortened V by 2 bases and J by 5 bases, and 10 bases separated the two germline ends. From germline, CDR1 is SNHLY and CDR2 FYNNEI. CDR3 size: 13 residues. The CDR3 spells CASSENSGNEQYF. DNA of the CDR3: TGTGCCAGCAGTGAAAATTCTGGGAACGAGCAGTACTTC.

V and J are TRBV30 and TRBJ2-2, with 8 bases that match TRBD1. V lost 3 bases, J lost 6 bases, and 6 bases stayed unmatched. The CDR3 length is 14 residues. Per germline, CDR1 GTSNPN and CDR2 SVGIG (reference sequence). The CDR3 region is CAWRDRAAAGELFF. In DNA, the CDR3 is TGTGCCTGGAGGGACAGGGCGGCGGCCGGGGAGCTGTTTTTT. The full variable domain, in which reference TRBV30 and TRBJ2-2 provide the parts outside the CDR3, is SQTIHQWPATLVQPVGSPLSLECTVEGTSNPNLYWYRQAAGRGLQLLFYSVGIGQISSEVPQNLSASRPQDRQFILSSKKLLLSDSGFYLCAWRDRAAAGELFFGEGSRLTVL.

Concerning this clone: The sample contains more than one DNA sequence encoding this CDR3. The chain combines TRBV6-6 with TRBJ2-7; unclear D gene. V was pared by 2 bases and J by 2 bases, with 4 bases between. Germline CDR1 MNHNY, CDR2 SVGAGI (reference sequence). The CDR3 runs to 12 residues. The DNA for the CDR3 is TGTGCCAGCAGTTACGGGACCTACGAGCAGTACTTC. Amino acid sequence: CASSYGTYEQYF.

To note about this clone: In the same sample, other DNA sequences code for this CDR3. J is TRBJ2-5 and V is TRBV19; D is possibly TRBD2 (5 bases). The germline V and J ends were trimmed by 4 bases and 5 bases, with 8 bases remaining between them. From germline, CDR1 is LNHDA and CDR2 SQIVND (reference sequence). There are 12 residues in the CDR3. The CDR3 DNA reads TGTGCCAGTAGTACCCGAGGGGAGACCCAGTACTTC. Its protein is CASSTRGETQYF.

The gene calls are TRBV19 and TRBJ2-5, with D possibly matching TRBD2 (7 bases). The length of the CDR3 is 14 residues. The V and J ends lost 8 bases and 3 bases respectively, with 16 bases between them. Germline CDR1 and CDR2: LNHDA and SQIVND (reference sequence). CDR3 protein: CASSQGLAEETQYF. Written as DNA, the CDR3 is TGTGCCAGTTCCCAGGGGCTAGCGGAAGAGACCCAGTACTTC. Complete variable domain (other parts from reference TRBV19 and TRBJ2-5): DGGITQSPKYLFRKEGQNVTLSCEQNLNHDAMYWYRQDPGQGLRLIYYSQIVNDFQKGDIAEGYSVSREKKESFPLTVTSAQKNPTAFYLCASSQGLAEETQYFGPGTRLLVL.

The chain employs TRBV30 and TRBJ2-3; TRBD1 agrees at 12 bases. The CDR3 sequence is 15 residues long. V gave up 3 bases and J gave up 4 bases; unmatched junction bases: 5. Per germline, CDR1 GTSNPN and CDR2 SVGIG (reference sequence). The CDR3 sequence is CAWSAGTGGPDTQYF. CDR3 nucleotide sequence: TGTGCCTGGAGCGCCGGGACAGGGGGCCCAGATACGCAGTATTTT.

The chain links TRBV19 to TRBJ2-7, with a tentative D call TRBD2 (5 bases). The germline CDR1 and CDR2 sequences are LNHDA and SQIVND (reference sequence). The ends were cut back, 1 base at V and 3 bases at J, with 10 bases in the middle. The CDR3 extends over 14 amino acids. The CDR3 loop is CASSIGTGVYEQYF. CDR3 coding DNA: TGTGCCAGTAGTATAGGGACCGGGGTCTACGAGCAGTACTTC.